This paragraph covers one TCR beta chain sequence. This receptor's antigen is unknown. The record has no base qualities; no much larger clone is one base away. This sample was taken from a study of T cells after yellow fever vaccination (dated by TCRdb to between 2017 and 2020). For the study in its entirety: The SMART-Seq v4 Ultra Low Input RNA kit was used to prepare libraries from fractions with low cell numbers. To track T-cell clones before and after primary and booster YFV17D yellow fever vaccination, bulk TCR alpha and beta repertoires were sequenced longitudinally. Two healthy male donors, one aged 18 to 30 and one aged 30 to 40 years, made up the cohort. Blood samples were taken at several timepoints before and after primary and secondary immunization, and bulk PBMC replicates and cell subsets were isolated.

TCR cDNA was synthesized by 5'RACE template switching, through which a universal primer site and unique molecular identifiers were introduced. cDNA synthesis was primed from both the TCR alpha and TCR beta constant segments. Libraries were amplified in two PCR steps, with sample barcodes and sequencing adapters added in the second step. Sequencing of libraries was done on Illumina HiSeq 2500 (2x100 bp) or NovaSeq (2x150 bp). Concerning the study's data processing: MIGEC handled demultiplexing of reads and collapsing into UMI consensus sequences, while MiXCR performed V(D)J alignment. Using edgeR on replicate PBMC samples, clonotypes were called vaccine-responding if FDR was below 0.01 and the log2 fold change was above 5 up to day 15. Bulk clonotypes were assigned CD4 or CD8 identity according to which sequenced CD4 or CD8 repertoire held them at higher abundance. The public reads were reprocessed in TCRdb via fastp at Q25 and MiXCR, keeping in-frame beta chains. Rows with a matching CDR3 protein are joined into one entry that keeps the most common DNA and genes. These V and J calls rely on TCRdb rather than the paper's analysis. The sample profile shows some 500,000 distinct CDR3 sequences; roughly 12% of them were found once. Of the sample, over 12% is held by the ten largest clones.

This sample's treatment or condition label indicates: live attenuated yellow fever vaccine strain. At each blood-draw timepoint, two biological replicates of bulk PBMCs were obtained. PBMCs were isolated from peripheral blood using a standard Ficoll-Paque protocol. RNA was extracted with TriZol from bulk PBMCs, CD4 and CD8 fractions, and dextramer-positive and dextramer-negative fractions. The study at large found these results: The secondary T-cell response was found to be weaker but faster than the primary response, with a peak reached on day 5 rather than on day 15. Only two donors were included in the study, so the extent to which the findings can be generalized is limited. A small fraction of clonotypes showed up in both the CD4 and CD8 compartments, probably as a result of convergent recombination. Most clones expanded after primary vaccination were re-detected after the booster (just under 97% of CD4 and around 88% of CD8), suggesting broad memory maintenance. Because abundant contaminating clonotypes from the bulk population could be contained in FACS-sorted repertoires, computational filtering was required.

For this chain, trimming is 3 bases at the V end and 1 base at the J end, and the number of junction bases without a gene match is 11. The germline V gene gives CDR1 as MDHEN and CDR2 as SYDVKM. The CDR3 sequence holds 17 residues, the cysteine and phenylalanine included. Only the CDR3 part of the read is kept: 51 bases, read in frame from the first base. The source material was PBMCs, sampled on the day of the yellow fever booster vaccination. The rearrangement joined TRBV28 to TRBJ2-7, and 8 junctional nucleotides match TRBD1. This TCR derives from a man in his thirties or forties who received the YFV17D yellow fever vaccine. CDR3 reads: CASSFWTGQGISYEQYF. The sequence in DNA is TGTGCCAGCAGTTTCTGGACCGGACAGGGCATTTCCTACGAGCAGTACTTC. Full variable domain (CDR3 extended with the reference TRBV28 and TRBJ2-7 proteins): DVKVTQSSRYLVKRTGEKVFLECVQDMDHENMFWYRQDPGLGLRLIYFSYDVKMKEKGDIPEGYSVSREKKERFSLILESASTNQTSMYLCASSFWTGQGISYEQYFGPGTRLTVT.